This T cell receptor beta chain originates from a study of blood T cell repertoires in COVID-19. Overall study: The study drew acute and convalescent COVID-19 samples from the United States, Italy and Spain. PBMCs, B-cell-depleted T cells, or T cells were the source of the cDNA or gDNA that made up the material.

As processed by the authors: Amplification with reference gene primers provided the estimates of nucleated cell counts. The repertoire was sequenced with immunoSEQ multiplex PCR; TCRdb's copy has only in-frame clones and lacks some. Clone size and V and J calls were adopted from that table, with D and trimming inferred from the DNA. The sample consists of about 54,000 clones, roughly 80% of them appearing once. This CDR3 is 16 amino acids long. V was trimmed by 0 bases and J by 0 bases, leaving 9 bases between them. Germline CDR1 is KGHSH and CDR2 is LQKENI. This clonotype was obtained from a woman aged 55-70 years with acute or convalescent COVID-19. V is TRBV18 and J is TRBJ1-3; D is unresolved. Sequencing input: peripheral blood. The CDR3 nucleotides read TGTGCCAGCTCACCACCCAGGCAGAGCTCTGGAAACACCATATATTTT. Translated, it gives CASSPPRQSSGNTIYF.